This TCR beta chain originates from a study of Ad26.COV2.S vaccination and SARS-CoV-2 variants. Overall study context: The authors gave Ad26.COV2.S intramuscularly, either once or twice 56 days apart. General study points: Breadth measured for non-spike TCRs was similar across vaccine and placebo recipients. Analyses of TCR breadth and depth may have underestimated total T cell responses.

As to treatment: over 15 received Ad26.COV2.S at low or high dose, single or two shots; 5 received placebo; per-sample allocation not given. Samples analyzed were those drawn on day 63 after the first vaccine or placebo injection. Profiled with immunoSEQ multiplex PCR; TCRdb holds only in-frame clones, not every one. The table includes some 340,000 clones, roughly 80% detected once. About this clone itself: Its antigen is unknown.

V lost 4 bases, J lost 1 base, and 12 bases lay in between. This CDR3 region has 15 residues. Looked up from germline, CDR1 is SGHTS and CDR2 is YDEGEE. This TCR was recovered from a person between 18 and 60 years old who received the Ad26.COV2.S COVID-19 vaccine or a placebo. This chain links TRBV5-8 with TRBJ1-5, with TRBD1 as a possible D gene (6 bases). Source: peripheral blood, taken in a trial of Ad26.COV2.S vaccine versus placebo. CDR3 in DNA: TGTGCCAGCAGCGCCCGGGGGCTCAGCAATCAGCCCCAGCATTTT. It codes for CASSARGLSNQPQHF.